These 29 T cell receptor beta chains were all obtained from the same sample, sequenced in a study of type 1 regulatory T cells. Their target antigens are unknown. TCRdb re-analysed the reads in MiXCR, keeping a single row per CDR3 protein. The sample shows some 60,000 distinct CDR3 sequences, 62% of them seen only once. The sequenced sample consisted of cultured non-Tr1 T cells, either the whole culture or a sorted T cell fraction (not recorded which). The receptors shown here come from a human donor in good health.

This clonotype has more than one count but fewer than ten. This rearrangement joins TRBV5-6 to TRBJ2-3; D possibly corresponds to TRBD1 (6 bases). The CDR3 is 18 amino acids. Between the trimmed V and J ends, which lost 4 bases and 6 bases, there was a span of 27 bases. Germline CDR1 SGHDT, CDR2 YYEEEE. CDR3 amino acids: CASSPRGSGTGRRDTQYF. The CDR3 DNA reads as TGTGCCAGCAGCCCTAGGGGGTCTGGCACGGGGCGCAGGGATACGCAGTATTTT.

This clonotype occurred a few times. The CDR3 is CASSLASGNEQFF. In DNA, the CDR3 is TGTGCCAGCAGCTTGGCTAGCGGGAATGAGCAGTTCTTC. V gene TRBV5-4 combines with J gene TRBJ2-1; the match to TRBD2 covers 8 bases. The CDR3 loop spans 13 amino acids. V gave up 0 bases and J gave up 7 bases; unmatched junction bases: 0. CDR1 is SGHNT, CDR2 YYREEE, per germline (reference sequence).

The chain uses TRBV29-1 and TRBJ1-4, with unresolved D. This CDR3 is built from 13 residues. Germline V gives CDR1 SQVTM, CDR2 ANQGSEA. Trimming removed 6 bases from V and 3 bases from J, with 11 bases in between. The DNA for the CDR3 is TGCAGCGTGATACTTGGAGCTAATGAAAAACTGTTTTTT. Amino acid sequence: CSVILGANEKLFF.

This sequence joins TRBV5-6 and TRBJ2-3; D is perhaps TRBD1 or TRBD2 (5 bases each). V dropped 4 bases and J dropped 6 bases, with 15 bases sitting between them. CDR3 size: 14 residues. The V gene's germline CDR1 is SGHDT and CDR2 YYEEEE. The CDR3 DNA is TGTGCCAGCAGCGGGGGATGGATCCCGGATACGCAGTATTTT. This encodes CASSGGWIPDTQYF.

The V gene is TRBV6-2 or TRBV6-3, the J gene TRBJ2-7; 8 bases are a match to TRBD2. CDR3 length: 14 residues. Per germline, CDR1 MNHEY and CDR2 SVGEGT. V shed 6 bases and J 1 base; nucleotides not matched to a gene: 5. DNA for the CDR3: TGTGCCAGCAGGACTAGCGCCCTTTCCTACGAGCAGTACTTC. Protein product: CASRTSALSYEQYF.

The rearrangement uses TRBV15 and TRBJ2-3; 8 positions match TRBD2. V dropped 5 bases and J dropped 3; count of bases not matched to a gene: 10. The CDR3 is 16 residues long. From germline, CDR1 is LNHNV and CDR2 YYDKDF (reference sequence). CDR3 residues: CATSPRGGVVTDTQYF. For the CDR3, the DNA is TGTGCCACCAGCCCCCGGGGGGGAGTAGTTACAGATACGCAGTATTTT.

The rearrangement joins TRBV10-3 to TRBJ1-5, with D hard to call. The CDR3 is 12 amino acids. Germline V gives CDR1 ENHRY, CDR2 SYGVKD. V was pared by 7 bases and J by 1 base, with 5 bases between. The CDR3 DNA reads TGTGCCATCAAAGGGAGCAATCAGCCCCAGCATTTT. It codes for CAIKGSNQPQHF.

The chain is built from TRBV12-3 or TRBV12-4 and TRBJ1-3; D ambiguous. This CDR3 is built from 15 residues. V was cut by 3 bases and J by 1 base, with 10 bases left in between. The CDR3 is CASSFARDSGNTIYF. CDR3 bases: TGTGCCAGCAGTTTTGCTCGGGATTCTGGAAACACCATATATTTT.

The chain combines TRBV5-1 with TRBJ2-7, with D possibly being TRBD2 (6 bases). Germline CDR1 and CDR2: SGHRS and YFSETQ. CDR3 length: 14 amino acids. Trimming left V 6 bases short and J 2 bases short, with 15 bases between. The CDR3 DNA sequence: TGCGCCAGCACCGCGGGGTTTTCAGCCTACGAGCAGTACTTC. Translated: CASTAGFSAYEQYF.

The chain links TRBV10-3 to TRBJ1-1; 10 bases line up with TRBD1. CDR1 ENHRY and CDR2 SYGVKD come from the germline V gene. The CDR3 covers 15 residues. The V gene end was trimmed by 2 bases and the J gene end by 4 bases; junction bases not matched to a gene: 4. This CDR3 is CAISERGQGGTEAFF. The CDR3 DNA sequence: TGTGCCATCAGTGAGAGAGGACAGGGGGGCACTGAAGCTTTCTTT.

This clonotype was observed a handful of times. V usage is TRBV20-1 and J usage is TRBJ1-1, with 7 bases lining up with TRBD1. In germline, CDR1 is DFQATT, CDR2 SNEGSKA (reference sequence). The CDR3 spans 11 residues. The V segment lost 6 bases and the J segment 10 bases; nucleotides outside the gene matches: 8. This CDR3 reads CSATGKYGAFF. The CDR3 DNA sequence: TGCAGTGCGACAGGGAAATATGGAGCTTTCTTT.

The V call is TRBV6-2 or TRBV6-3, the J call TRBJ2-3; D gene unclear. With 6 bases removed from V and 6 bases from J, the gap between germline ends came to 16 bases. Germline V gene lookup returns CDR1 MNHEY and CDR2 SVGEGT. CDR3 length: 14 residues. The CDR3 DNA is TGTGCCAGCAGAACCCCTAATCTGGGGGATACGCAGTATTTT. As protein: CASRTPNLGDTQYF.

This clonotype was observed a few times. The chain recombines TRBV12-3 or TRBV12-4 with TRBJ2-1, with 11 bases that match TRBD2. This CDR3 region has 16 residues. Unmatched junction bases numbered 7, after V lost 5 bases and J lost 4 bases. The chain's CDR3 is CASSVAGTSGYNEQFF. The CDR3 DNA sequence: TGTGCCAGCAGTGTCGCCGGGACTAGCGGTTACAATGAGCAGTTCTTC.

The chain uses TRBV7-2 and TRBJ2-7; either TRBD1 or TRBD2 may supply D (6 bases each). The CDR3 length is 14 residues. Germline lookup yields CDR1 SGHTA and CDR2 FQGNSA. Trimming left V 4 bases short and J 4 bases short, with 14 bases between. The CDR3 reads CASSSVGGRYEQYF. The CDR3 DNA is TGTGCCAGCAGCTCGGTAGGGGGGAGGTACGAGCAGTACTTC.

The gene calls are TRBV27 and TRBJ2-5; tentatively, D is TRBD1 (6 bases). The CDR3 spans 13 residues. CDR1 is MNHEY and CDR2 is SMNVEV in the germline V gene (reference sequence). V lost 6 bases, J lost 4 bases, and 12 bases lay in between. CDR3 residues: CASRRQDGETQYF. DNA for the CDR3: TGTGCCAGCAGGCGACAGGATGGAGAGACCCAGTACTTC.

The genes are TRBV29-1 and TRBJ1-3, with no clear D. The CDR3 sequence is 12 residues long. The germline CDR1 and CDR2 sequences are SQVTM and ANQGSEA. The germline V and J ends were trimmed by 4 bases and 6 bases, with 10 bases remaining between them. CDR3 amino acids: CSVGQAENTIYF. In DNA, the CDR3 is TGCAGCGTTGGTCAAGCTGAAAACACCATATATTTT.

This chain uses TRBV5-1 with TRBJ2-1, with D perhaps matching TRBD1 (6 bases). Germline-derived CDR1 and CDR2 are SGHRS and YFSETQ. The CDR3 is made up of 13 amino acids. Between the trimmed V and J ends, which lost 3 bases and 9 bases, there was a span of 13 bases. This CDR3 reads CASSSQGSTEQFF. The CDR3, as DNA: TGCGCCAGCAGCTCACAGGGTTCTACTGAGCAGTTCTTC.

This chain connects TRBV7-8 to TRBJ2-3; 11 nucleotides match TRBD2. The CDR3 has 17 amino acids. J lost 6 bases, V lost 5 bases, and 13 bases had no gene match. Germline values: CDR1 SGHVS, CDR2 FQNEAQ. For the CDR3, the DNA is TGTGCCAGCAGCCACCCGACTGTAGCGGGAGGGCTCGATACGCAGTATTTT. Protein sequence: CASSHPTVAGGLDTQYF.

The chain recombines TRBV6-5 with TRBJ1-4; a weak D match, TRBD1 (5 bases). Germline V gene sequence: CDR1 MNHEY, CDR2 SVGAGI. With 4 bases removed from V and 6 bases from J, the gap between germline ends came to 12 bases. The length of the CDR3 is 14 residues. The CDR3 coding sequence is TGTGCCAGCAGTTCCACCGGGGCCTATGAAAAACTGTTTTTT. Residues: CASSSTGAYEKLFF.

Concerning this clonotype: A read error may account for a junction end that differs from germline. This chain links TRBV6-6 with TRBJ2-7; 7 bases agree with TRBD2. This CDR3 region has 13 residues. Germline V gives CDR1 MNHNY, CDR2 SVGAGI (reference sequence). Here the CDR3 reads CTSSASGAYEQYF. CDR3 in DNA: TGTACCAGCAGTGCCAGCGGGGCATACGAGCAGTACTTC.

The chain employs TRBV11-2 and TRBJ1-2; the D gene is possibly TRBD1 (5 bases). CDR3 length equals 16 residues. Trimming cost V 6 bases and J 4 bases, with 21 bases left between them. Germline-derived CDR1 and CDR2 are SGHAT and FQNNGV. The CDR3 sequence is CASRANSGGSSYGYTF. The CDR3 DNA follows: TGTGCCAGCAGGGCGAACTCGGGGGGTTCGAGCTATGGCTACACCTTC. Together with reference TRBV11-2 and TRBJ1-2, the CDR3 gives the full variable domain: EAGVAQSPRYKIIEKRQSVAFWCNPISGHATLYWYQQILGQGPKLLIQFQNNGVVDDSQLPKDRFSAERLKGVDSTLKIQPAKLEDSAVYLCASRANSGGSSYGYTFGSGTRLTVV.

The gene calls are TRBV20-1 and TRBJ1-4; 7 nucleotides agree with TRBD1. CDR3 length: 14 residues. Germline trimming cut 5 bases from V and 7 bases from J; bases unmatched to any gene: 10. Germline-derived CDR1 and CDR2 are DFQATT and SNEGSKA (reference sequence). In DNA form, the CDR3 reads TGCAGTGCTTATGCCGGGACAGCAGGTGAAAAACTGTTTTTT. Translated: CSAYAGTAGEKLFF.

The chain carries TRBV20-1 and TRBJ1-5; D is perhaps TRBD1 (6 bases). The germline V and J ends were trimmed by 2 bases and 5 bases, with 10 bases remaining between them. The CDR3 runs to 13 residues. Germline CDR1 DFQATT, CDR2 SNEGSKA (reference sequence). The CDR3 DNA reads TGCAGTGCTAGAATCCACAGGGATCAGCCCCAGCATTTT. Translation: CSARIHRDQPQHF.

The chain carries TRBV5-1 and TRBJ2-2; the D is unclear. V dropped 0 bases and J dropped 3 bases, with 9 bases sitting between them. Germline-derived CDR1 and CDR2 are SGHRS and YFSETQ. The CDR3 is made up of 15 amino acids. The CDR3 DNA reads TGCGCCAGCAGCTTGGCCGACACCGACACCGGGGAGCTGTTTTTT. This sequence encodes CASSLADTDTGELFF. Looking up the rest from reference TRBV5-1 and TRBJ2-2 gives the full variable domain: KAGVTQTPRYLIKTRGQQVTLSCSPISGHRSVSWYQQTPGQGLQFLFEYFSETQRNKGNFPGRFSGRQFSNSRSEMNVSTLELGDSALYLCASSLADTDTGELFFGEGSRLTVL.

V and J are TRBV6-2 or TRBV6-3 and TRBJ2-2; maybe TRBD1 (5 bases). This CDR3 contains 10 residues. V lost 8 bases and J 10 bases, leaving 8 bases between the germline ends. Germline V gene data show CDR1 as MNHEY and CDR2 as SVGEGT. The CDR3 loop reads CASRGQELFF. The CDR3 DNA reads as TGTGCCAGCCGAGGACAGGAGCTGTTTTTT.

In regard to this clonotype: At one end the junction does not follow the germline gene, possibly because of a read error. The chain carries TRBV3-1 and TRBJ2-7; 8 nucleotides align to TRBD1. Per germline, CDR1 LGHDT and CDR2 YNNKEL (reference sequence). CDR3 size: 14 residues. The CDR3 spells CASSQTGGPYKQYF. The CDR3 nucleotides are TGTGCCAGCAGTCAAACAGGGGGACCCTACAAGCAGTACTTC.

This chain connects TRBV29-1 to TRBJ2-1; 8 nucleotides match TRBD2. The CDR3 covers 13 residues. Germline lookup yields CDR1 SQVTM and CDR2 ANQGSEA. Losses at the gene ends were 5 bases for V and 7 bases for J; bases not matched to a gene: 7. The CDR3 DNA is TGCAGCGTTAGGAGCGGGAGTGAAAATGAGCAGTTCTTC. Encoded protein: CSVRSGSENEQFF.

This clonotype appeared a few times. The gene calls are TRBV27 and TRBJ2-2, with D perhaps given as TRBD1 or TRBD2 (5 bases each). Trimming removed 4 bases from V and 2 bases from J, with 11 bases in between. Germline V gene sequence: CDR1 MNHEY, CDR2 SMNVEV (reference sequence). CDR3 length: 15 residues. The CDR3 region has the DNA TGTGCCAGCAGTTCCGGGACCTATAACACCGGGGAGCTGTTTTTT. Its translation: CASSSGTYNTGELFF.

The chain employs TRBV11-2 and TRBJ2-5; D not resolved. The CDR3 is 13 residues long. CDR1 SGHAT and CDR2 FQNNGV come from the germline V gene. V lost 5 bases and J 4 bases, leaving 11 bases between the germline ends. CDR3 region: CASSPLMGETQYF. The DNA for the CDR3 is TGTGCCAGCAGCCCCCTAATGGGAGAGACCCAGTACTTC.